The 10 T cell receptor beta chains below were found in one sample sequenced in a study of OX40 agonist ivuxolimab in advanced cancers. Assay: immunoSEQ multiplex PCR; the TCRdb copy retains only in-frame clones and omits some. The data contain 90,000 to 100,000 clones, around 83% of them singletons. Sequenced here: CD4+ or CD8+ T cells sorted from blood, sampled in a trial of the OX40 agonist ivuxolimab. These receptor sequences come from an adult with an advanced solid tumor such as melanoma, head and neck, liver or kidney cancer.

The genes are TRBV7-2 and TRBJ1-1; no reliable D call. The CDR3 spans 13 residues. Germline V gene sequence: CDR1 SGHTA, CDR2 FQGNSA. The V and J ends lost 2 bases and 9 bases respectively, with 13 bases between them. CDR3 sequence: CASSLLGIGKAFF. The CDR3 bases are TGTGCCAGCAGCTTACTTGGTATCGGCAAAGCTTTCTTT.

This clone was recorded a few times. The chain links TRBV11-3 to TRBJ2-2; the D is unclear. V was pared by 5 bases and J by 5 bases, with 9 bases between. CDR1 and CDR2 (germline): SGHNT, YENEEA. The CDR3 totals 13 residues. CDR3 loop: CASSTRQTGELFF. The CDR3 bases are TGTGCCAGCAGCACCCGGCAGACCGGGGAGCTGTTTTTT.

The chain recombines TRBV28 with TRBJ2-7, with a weak D call TRBD2 (8 bases). Germline CDR1 MDHEN, CDR2 SYDVKM. V was cut by 6 bases and J by 3 bases, with 18 bases left in between. CDR3 length: 15 residues. The CDR3 nucleotides read TGTGCCAGCAGCGGGAGGGGGCTAGCGGACTACGAGCAGTACTTC. It codes for CASSGRGLADYEQYF.

CDR3 amino acids: CASSGWDRGSYEQYF. The CDR3 DNA reads TGTGCCAGCAGTGGCTGGGACAGGGGGTCCTACGAGCAGTACTTC. The chain combines TRBV6-5 with TRBJ2-7, with 11 bases lining up with TRBD1. V shed 5 bases, J shed 1 base, and the junction held 4 bases outside the gene matches. Germline V gene data show CDR1 as MNHEY and CDR2 as SVGAGI. This CDR3 comprises 15 residues.

The gene calls are TRBV15 and TRBJ1-2; the D is unclear. There are 12 residues in the CDR3. Germline V CDR1 and CDR2: LNHNV, YYDKDF (reference sequence). V shed 5 bases and J shed 8 bases, with 12 bases lying between them. The CDR3 DNA reads TGTGCCACCAGCGAGCAATTGGGCGGCTACACCTTC. Encoded protein: CATSEQLGGYTF.

V gene TRBV30 combines with J gene TRBJ1-1; no definite D call. Per the germline V gene, CDR1 is GTSNPN and CDR2 is SVGIG (reference sequence). The ends were cut back, 2 bases at V and 2 bases at J, with 6 bases in the middle. The CDR3 is 12 amino acids. CDR3: CAWSRVNTEAFF. The CDR3 nucleotides are TGTGCCTGGAGTCGGGTTAACACTGAAGCTTTCTTT.

V gene TRBV18 combines with J gene TRBJ2-5; 7 positions match TRBD1. The CDR3 extends over 13 amino acids. V dropped 6 bases and J dropped 1; count of bases not matched to a gene: 2. The germline CDR1 and CDR2 sequences are KGHSH and LQKENI. The chain's CDR3 is CASSRDSQETQYF. CDR3 coding DNA: TGTGCCAGCTCCAGGGACAGCCAAGAGACCCAGTACTTC.

The rearrangement uses TRBV6-5 and TRBJ1-6; D remains ambiguous. The CDR3 contains 14 residues. The V gene lost 2 bases and the J gene lost 9 bases, with 11 bases spanning the gap. Germline loops: CDR1 MNHEY, CDR2 SVGAGI. CDR3 protein: CASSYLKVFSPLHF. CDR3 in DNA: TGTGCCAGCAGTTACCTTAAGGTGTTTTCACCCCTCCACTTT.

The CDR3 is CAWTAGWNFEAFF. DNA for the CDR3: TGTGCCTGGACCGCCGGGTGGAACTTTGAAGCTTTCTTT. The chain links TRBV30 to TRBJ1-1; D ambiguous. Between the trimmed V and J ends, which lost 4 bases and 7 bases, there was a span of 16 bases. CDR1 is GTSNPN, CDR2 SVGIG, per germline (reference sequence). The CDR3 contains 13 residues. The complete variable domain, with remaining parts taken from reference TRBV30 and TRBJ1-1, reads SQTIHQWPATLVQPVGSPLSLECTVEGTSNPNLYWYRQAAGRGLQLLFYSVGIGQISSEVPQNLSASRPQDRQFILSSKKLLLSDSGFYLCAWTAGWNFEAFFGQGTRLTVV.

This chain joins TRBV7-8 and TRBJ2-7; D uncertain. V lost 2 bases and J 5 bases, leaving 10 bases between the germline ends. The CDR3 has 13 amino acids. CDR1 SGHVS and CDR2 FQNEAQ come from the germline V gene. The CDR3 DNA reads as TGTGCCAGCAGCTTAAATGGACGCGACGAGCAGTACTTC. Translated, it gives CASSLNGRDEQYF.